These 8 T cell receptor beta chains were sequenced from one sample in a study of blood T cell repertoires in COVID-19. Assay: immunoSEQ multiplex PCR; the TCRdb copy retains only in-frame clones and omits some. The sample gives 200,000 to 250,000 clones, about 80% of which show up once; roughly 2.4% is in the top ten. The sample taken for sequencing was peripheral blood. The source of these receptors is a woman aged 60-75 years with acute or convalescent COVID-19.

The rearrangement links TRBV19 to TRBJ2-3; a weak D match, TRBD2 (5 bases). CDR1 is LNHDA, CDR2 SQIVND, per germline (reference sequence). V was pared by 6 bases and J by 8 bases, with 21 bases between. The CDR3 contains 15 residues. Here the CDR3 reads CASSPQRVGPGTQYF. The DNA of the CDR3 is TGTGCCAGTAGCCCTCAGAGGGTAGGGCCGGGTACGCAGTATTTT.

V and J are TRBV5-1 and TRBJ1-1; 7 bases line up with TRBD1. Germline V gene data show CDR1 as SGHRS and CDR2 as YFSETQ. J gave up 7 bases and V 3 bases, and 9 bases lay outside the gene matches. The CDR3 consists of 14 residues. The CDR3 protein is CASSSSGTANEAFF. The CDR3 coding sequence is TGCGCCAGCAGCTCATCCGGGACAGCAAATGAAGCTTTCTTT. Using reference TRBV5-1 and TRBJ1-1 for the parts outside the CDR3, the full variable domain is KAGVTQTPRYLIKTRGQQVTLSCSPISGHRSVSWYQQTPGQGLQFLFEYFSETQRNKGNFPGRFSGRQFSNSRSEMNVSTLELGDSALYLCASSSSGTANEAFFGQGTRLTVV.

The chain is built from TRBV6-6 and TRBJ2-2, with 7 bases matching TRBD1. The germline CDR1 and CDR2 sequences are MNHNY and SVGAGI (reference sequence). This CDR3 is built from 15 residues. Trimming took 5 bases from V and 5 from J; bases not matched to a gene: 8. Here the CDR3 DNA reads TGTGCCAGCAGTCCCCGGACAGGAAAGACCGGGGAGCTGTTTTTT. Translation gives CASSPRTGKTGELFF.

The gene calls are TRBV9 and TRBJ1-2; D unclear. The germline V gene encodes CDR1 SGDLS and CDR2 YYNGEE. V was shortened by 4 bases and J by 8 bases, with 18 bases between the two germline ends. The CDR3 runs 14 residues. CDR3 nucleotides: TGTGCCAGCAGCCCCCTGCCGGGGTCGGGAGGCTACACCTTC. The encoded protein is CASSPLPGSGGYTF.

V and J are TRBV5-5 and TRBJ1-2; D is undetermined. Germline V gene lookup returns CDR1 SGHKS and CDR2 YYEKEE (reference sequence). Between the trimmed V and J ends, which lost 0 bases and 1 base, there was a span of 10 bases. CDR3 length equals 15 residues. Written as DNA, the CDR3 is TGTGCCAGCAGCTTGGTCGCGGGGAATAACTATGGCTACACCTTC. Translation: CASSLVAGNNYGYTF. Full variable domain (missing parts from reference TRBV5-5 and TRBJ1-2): DAGVTQSPTHLIKTRGQQVTLRCSPISGHKSVSWYQQVLGQGPQFIFQYYEKEERGRGNFPDRFSARQFPNYSSELNVNALLLGDSALYLCASSLVAGNNYGYTFGSGTRLTVV.

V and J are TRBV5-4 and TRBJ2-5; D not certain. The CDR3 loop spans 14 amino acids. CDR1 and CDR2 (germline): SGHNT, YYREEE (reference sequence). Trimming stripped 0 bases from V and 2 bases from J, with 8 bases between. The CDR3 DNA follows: TGTGCCAGCAGCTTGGGGGCTAAACAAGAGACCCAGTACTTC. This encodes CASSLGAKQETQYF. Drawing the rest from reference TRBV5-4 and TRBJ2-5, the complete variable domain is ETGVTQSPTHLIKTRGQQVTLRCSSQSGHNTVSWYQQALGQGPQFIFQYYREEENGRGNFPPRFSGLQFPNYSSELNVNALELDDSALYLCASSLGAKQETQYFGPGTRLLVL.

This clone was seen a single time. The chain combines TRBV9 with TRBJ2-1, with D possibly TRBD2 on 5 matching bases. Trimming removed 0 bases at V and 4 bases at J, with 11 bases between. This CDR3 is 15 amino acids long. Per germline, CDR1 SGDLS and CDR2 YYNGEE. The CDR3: CASSVEGLNYNEQFF. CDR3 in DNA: TGTGCCAGCAGCGTAGAAGGACTGAATTACAATGAGCAGTTCTTC.

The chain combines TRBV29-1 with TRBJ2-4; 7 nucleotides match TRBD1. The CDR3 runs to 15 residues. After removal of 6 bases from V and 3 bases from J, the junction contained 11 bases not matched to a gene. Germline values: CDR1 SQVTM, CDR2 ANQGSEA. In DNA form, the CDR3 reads TGCAGCGTCTCAACCAGGGGGTTAGGCAAAAACATTCAGTACTTC. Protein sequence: CSVSTRGLGKNIQYF.